This TCR beta chain emerged from a study of Ad26.COV2.S vaccination and SARS-CoV-2 variants. The treatment was: roughly 18 received Ad26.COV2.S at low or high dose, single or two shots; a few received placebo; per-sample allocation not given. Samples analyzed were those drawn on day 63 after the first vaccine or placebo injection. The CDR3 is 13 amino acids. CDR1 and CDR2 (germline): ENHRY, SYGVKD. Deletions cut 7 bases from V and 4 bases from J, with 11 bases between. This clone has only one observation. Its target is not known. Study results and limitations: People given the vaccine had a wider spike-specific TCR breadth than placebo recipients did.

Clones were sequenced by immunoSEQ multiplex PCR, and TCRdb holds only the in-frame ones, with some missing. The sample consists of around 450,000 clones, roughly 89% of them appearing once. This chain links TRBV10-3 with TRBJ2-1; D unclear. This sample comprised peripheral blood, obtained in a trial of Ad26.COV2.S vaccine versus placebo. The TCR comes from a person aged 18 to 65 who received the Ad26.COV2.S COVID-19 vaccine or a placebo. CDR3 sequence (DNA): TGTGCCATCAAACCGGAGAATTACAATGAGCAGTTCTTC. Translating it yields CAIKPENYNEQFF.